Listed here are 15 T cell receptor beta chains from one sample, sequenced in a study of T cell changes during pregnancy in multiple sclerosis. Here immunoSEQ multiplex PCR was the method, and the copy in TCRdb shows in-frame clones only, minus some. The data show approximately 30,000 clones, roughly 89% seen once. Sample: CD4+ T cells from peripheral blood mononuclear cells, taken in the second trimester of pregnancy. These receptor sequences come from a female donor with multiple sclerosis, enrolled in a pregnancy study.

The chain uses TRBV19 and TRBJ1-1; perhaps TRBD1 as D (5 bases). V lost 3 bases to trimming and J lost 2 bases, with 13 bases between them. The CDR3 is 15 amino acids. Germline loops: CDR1 LNHDA, CDR2 SQIVND (reference sequence). CDR3 in amino acids: CASSIPWTSNTEAFF. The CDR3, as DNA: TGTGCCAGTAGTATCCCCTGGACATCTAACACTGAAGCTTTCTTT.

The V and J genes are TRBV4-1 and TRBJ1-2, with a tentative D call TRBD1 (5 bases). Trimming shortened V by 4 bases and J by 4 bases, and 22 bases separated the two germline ends. The CDR3 sequence is 17 residues long. Germline CDR1 reads MGHRA; CDR2 reads YSYEKL. CDR3 amino acids: CASSLTNAGRALYGYTF. The CDR3 DNA sequence: TGCGCCAGCAGCCTTACGAATGCAGGGAGGGCCCTCTATGGCTACACCTTC.

CDR3 in DNA: TGTGCCAGCGCCACCTACCTGGGGGCCCGGGTAAATCAGCCCCAGCATTTT. Its translation is CASATYLGARVNQPQHF. The gene calls are TRBV19 and TRBJ1-5; D is perhaps TRBD1 (6 bases). CDR1 and CDR2 from the germline V gene are LNHDA and SQIVND (reference sequence). Trimming pared 9 bases from V and 4 bases from J, leaving 25 bases between. The CDR3 spans 17 residues.

This clone was seen only once. The chain is built from TRBV10-3 and TRBJ2-1, with TRBD2 as a possible D gene (6 bases). CDR3 length: 15 amino acids. V was cut by 4 bases and J by 8 bases, with 18 bases left in between. Germline V gene lookup returns CDR1 ENHRY and CDR2 SYGVKD. CDR3 nucleotide sequence: TGTGCCATCAGTGTTAGTCTTGGAGGGAGAGATGAGCAGTTCTTC. Its translation: CAISVSLGGRDEQFF.

The V gene is TRBV4-1, the J gene TRBJ2-6; TRBD1 matches at 10 bases. CDR1 MGHRA and CDR2 YSYEKL come from the germline V gene. V lost 6 bases, J lost 0 bases, and 8 bases stayed unmatched. The CDR3 sequence is 18 residues long. This CDR3 is CASSLRDRGLSGANVLTF. The CDR3 bases are TGCGCCAGCAGTCTCCGGGACAGGGGACTCTCTGGGGCCAACGTCCTGACTTTC.

The chain combines TRBV19 with TRBJ1-2; 11 bases are a match to TRBD1. CDR3 size: 15 residues. Germline V gene sequence: CDR1 LNHDA, CDR2 SQIVND (reference sequence). J was trimmed by 5 bases and V by 5 bases; bases with no gene match: 7. The DNA of the CDR3 is TGTGCCAGTAGTCAAGGGCGGGACAGGGGGTATGGCTACACCTTC. Amino acids: CASSQGRDRGYGYTF.

The CDR3: CATGGGGLQYQPQHF. The CDR3 region has the DNA TGTGCCACTGGAGGAGGGGGCCTCCAGTATCAGCCCCAGCATTTT. The gene calls are TRBV19 and TRBJ1-5; 7 bases map to TRBD1. Germline V CDR1 and CDR2: LNHDA, SQIVND (reference sequence). V lost 10 bases to trimming and J lost 5 bases; unmatched junction nucleotides: 14. The CDR3 consists of 15 residues.

V gene TRBV6-1 combines with J gene TRBJ1-4, with 9 bases fitting TRBD1. Losses at the gene ends were 6 bases for V and 1 base for J; bases not matched to a gene: 3. This CDR3 comprises 15 residues. Germline CDR1 and CDR2: MNHNS and SASEGT. The CDR3 DNA follows: TGTGCCAGCAGGACAGGGGGGGGAACTAATGAAAAACTGTTTTTT. Its translation is CASRTGGGTNEKLFF.

This clone was observed once. The chain joins TRBV28 to TRBJ2-7; maybe TRBD1 (6 bases). Per germline, CDR1 MDHEN and CDR2 SYDVKM. The CDR3 runs to 12 residues. V was pared by 5 bases and J by 9 bases, with 14 bases between. CDR3 DNA sequence: TGTGCCAGCAGTCTTACAGGGCAGGTGCAGTACTTC. It is translated as CASSLTGQVQYF.

The gene calls are TRBV4-1 and TRBJ2-3; the match to TRBD1 covers 10 bases. This CDR3 has 18 residues. Germline V lookup: CDR1 MGHRA, CDR2 YSYEKL. V shed 4 bases and J 1 base; nucleotides not matched to a gene: 11. As DNA, the CDR3 is TGCGCCAGCAGCCTTTCATCGCCGGGACAGGGGCGCACAGATACGCAGTATTTT. Its translation: CASSLSSPGQGRTDTQYF.

The chain couples TRBV10-3 to TRBJ1-3; the match to TRBD1 covers 8 bases. The CDR3 has 14 amino acids. Trimming at V came to 6 bases and at J to 8 bases, leaving 9 bases not matched to a gene. Germline CDR1 and CDR2: ENHRY and SYGVKD. CDR3 bases: TGTGCCATCAGCGGTACAGGGGGAAAAGACACCATATATTTT. This codes for CAISGTGGKDTIYF.

This chain joins TRBV9 and TRBJ2-5, with TRBD2 identical over 8 bases. Germline assignment: CDR1 SGDLS and CDR2 YYNGEE. The CDR3 has 17 amino acids. Losses at the gene ends were 3 bases for V and 4 bases for J; bases not matched to a gene: 14. DNA of the CDR3: TGTGCCAGCAGCGAGCGGAGCGGGGGCCCCCAAAGAGAGACCCAGTACTTC. Protein product: CASSERSGGPQRETQYF.

V usage is TRBV10-2 and J usage is TRBJ1-2; 11 nucleotides line up with TRBD1. Germline V lookup: CDR1 WSHSY, CDR2 SAAADI. This CDR3 contains 14 residues. The trim removed 6 bases at V and 5 bases at J, leaving 5 bases unmatched. Here the CDR3 reads CASSPGTGGYGYTF. CDR3 sequence (DNA): TGCGCCAGCAGCCCCGGGACAGGGGGTTATGGCTACACCTTC.

This clone was found once. The rearrangement links TRBV30 to TRBJ2-7; 7 nucleotides align to TRBD2. Germline V gene sequence: CDR1 GTSNPN, CDR2 SVGIG (reference sequence). V lost 3 bases to trimming and J lost 6 bases; unmatched junction nucleotides: 8. CDR3 size: 13 residues. The CDR3 DNA reads as TGTGCCTGGAGCTGGGGGGGATCCGGCGAGCAGTACTTC. Protein sequence: CAWSWGGSGEQYF.

This clone was recorded once. The chain recombines TRBV6-5 with TRBJ1-5; 11 nucleotides align to TRBD1. Trimming took 4 bases from V and 6 from J; bases not matched to a gene: 5. The CDR3 is made up of 15 amino acids. Germline V lookup: CDR1 MNHEY, CDR2 SVGAGI. CDR3 DNA: TGTGCCAGCAGTTCCCTGGACAGGGGGCCTCAGCCCCAGCATTTT. This translates into CASSSLDRGPQPQHF.